This record covers a single T cell receptor beta chain. The CDR3 totals 13 residues. The junction had 6 bases not matched to a gene; V was cut back by 8 bases and J by 4 bases. The germline V gene has CDR1 MNHEY and CDR2 SVGAGI. The data are from a study of blood T cell repertoires in COVID-19. The overall study: Sample material is recorded as cDNA or gDNA derived from T cells, B-cell-depleted T cells, or PBMCs.

Clones were read by immunoSEQ multiplex PCR, and TCRdb kept only the in-frame ones, dropping some. Here the sample spans hundreds of thousands of clones, about 86% being singletons. Participant age was roughly 18 to 100 years, and participants resided in 24 US areas. The sequencing input was PBMCs or T cells enriched from blood (not recorded which). This clonotype was obtained from a woman between 50 and 59 years old with acute COVID-19. The chain is built from TRBV6-5 and TRBJ2-7; 9 nucleotides match TRBD2. The CDR3 nucleotides are TGTGCCAGCGGGCCAGCGGGAGGATACGAGCAGTACTTC. It encodes CASGPAGGYEQYF.